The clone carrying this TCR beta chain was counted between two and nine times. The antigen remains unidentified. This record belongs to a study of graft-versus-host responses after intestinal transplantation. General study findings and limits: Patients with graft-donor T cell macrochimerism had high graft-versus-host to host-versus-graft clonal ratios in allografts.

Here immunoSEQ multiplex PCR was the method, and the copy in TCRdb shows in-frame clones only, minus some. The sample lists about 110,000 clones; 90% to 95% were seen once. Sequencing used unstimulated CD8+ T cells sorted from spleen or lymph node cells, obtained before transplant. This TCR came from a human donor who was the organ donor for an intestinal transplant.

CDR3 in amino acids: CASSYGQGLTDTQYF. The CDR3 bases are TGTGCCAGCAGTTACGGTCAGGGGCTAACAGATACGCAGTATTTT. This chain connects TRBV6-5 to TRBJ2-3, with D possibly being TRBD1 (6 bases). This CDR3 spans 15 amino acids. V lost 2 bases and J lost 3, with 12 bases in between. In germline, CDR1 is MNHEY, CDR2 SVGAGI.